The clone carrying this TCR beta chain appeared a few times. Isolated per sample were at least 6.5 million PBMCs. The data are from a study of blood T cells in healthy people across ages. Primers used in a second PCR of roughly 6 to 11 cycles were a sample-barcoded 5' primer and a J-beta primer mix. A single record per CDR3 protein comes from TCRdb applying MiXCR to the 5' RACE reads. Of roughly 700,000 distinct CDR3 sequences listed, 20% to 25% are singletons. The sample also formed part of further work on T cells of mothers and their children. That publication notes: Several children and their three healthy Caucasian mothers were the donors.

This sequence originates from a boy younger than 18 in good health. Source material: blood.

The CDR3 region is CSVEPTLAGGYNEQFF. In nucleotides, the CDR3 is TGCAGCGTTGAACCCACCCTAGCGGGAGGTTACAATGAGCAGTTCTTC. The chain employs TRBV29-1 and TRBJ2-1; the match to TRBD2 covers 11 bases. The junction had 7 bases not matched to a gene; V was cut back by 2 bases and J by 4 bases. This CDR3 comprises 16 residues. CDR1 is SQVTM, CDR2 ANQGSEA, per germline.